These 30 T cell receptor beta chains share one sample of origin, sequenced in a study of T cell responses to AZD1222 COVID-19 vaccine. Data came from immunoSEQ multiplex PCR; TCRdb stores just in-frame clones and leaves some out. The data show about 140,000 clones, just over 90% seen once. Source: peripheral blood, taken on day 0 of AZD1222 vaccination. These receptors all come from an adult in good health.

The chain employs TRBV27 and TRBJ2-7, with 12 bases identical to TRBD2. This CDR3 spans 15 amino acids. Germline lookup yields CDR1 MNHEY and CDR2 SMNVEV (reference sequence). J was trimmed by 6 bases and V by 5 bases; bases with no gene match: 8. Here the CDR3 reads CASSPGLAGSAEQYF. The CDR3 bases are TGTGCCAGCAGTCCCGGACTAGCGGGGTCCGCCGAGCAGTACTTC.

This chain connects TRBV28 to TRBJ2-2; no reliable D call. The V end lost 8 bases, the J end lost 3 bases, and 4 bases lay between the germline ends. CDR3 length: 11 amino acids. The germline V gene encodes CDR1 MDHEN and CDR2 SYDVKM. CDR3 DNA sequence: TGTGCCAGCGGGTACACCGGGGAGCTGTTTTTT. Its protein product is CASGYTGELFF.

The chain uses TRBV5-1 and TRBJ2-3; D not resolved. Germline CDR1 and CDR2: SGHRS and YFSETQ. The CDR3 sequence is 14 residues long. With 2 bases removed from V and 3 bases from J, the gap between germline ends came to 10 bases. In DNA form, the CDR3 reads TGCGCCAGCAGCTTTGTTCACCAGACAGATACGCAGTATTTT. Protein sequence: CASSFVHQTDTQYF.

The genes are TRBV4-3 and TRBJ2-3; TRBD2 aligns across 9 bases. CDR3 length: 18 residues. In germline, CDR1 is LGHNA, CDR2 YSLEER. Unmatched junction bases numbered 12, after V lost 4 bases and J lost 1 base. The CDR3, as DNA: TGCGCCAGCAGCCGCATCCGCGGGGGGGCTCTGGGCACAGATACGCAGTATTTT. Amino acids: CASSRIRGGALGTDTQYF.

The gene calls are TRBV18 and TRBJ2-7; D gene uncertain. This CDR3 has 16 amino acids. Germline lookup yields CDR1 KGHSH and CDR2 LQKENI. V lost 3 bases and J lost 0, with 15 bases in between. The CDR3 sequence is CASSPLHGESSYEQYF. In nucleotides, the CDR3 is TGTGCCAGCTCACCCTTACACGGTGAGAGCTCCTACGAGCAGTACTTC.

The CDR3 bases are TGTGCTAGTGGTTTGGGAACAGCCAACTACACCTTC. This translates into CASGLGTANYTF. J is TRBJ1-2 and V is TRBV12-5; D remains ambiguous. Trimming stripped 1 base from V and 10 bases from J, with 10 bases between. Germline values: CDR1 LGHNT, CDR2 FRNRAP. The CDR3 totals 12 residues.

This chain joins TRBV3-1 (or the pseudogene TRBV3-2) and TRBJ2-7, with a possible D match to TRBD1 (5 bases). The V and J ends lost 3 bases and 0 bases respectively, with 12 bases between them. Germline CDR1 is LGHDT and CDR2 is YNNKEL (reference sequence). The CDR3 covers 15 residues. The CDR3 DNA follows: TGTGCCAGCAGCCATAGACAGCGCGGCTCCTACGAGCAGTACTTC. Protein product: CASSHRQRGSYEQYF.

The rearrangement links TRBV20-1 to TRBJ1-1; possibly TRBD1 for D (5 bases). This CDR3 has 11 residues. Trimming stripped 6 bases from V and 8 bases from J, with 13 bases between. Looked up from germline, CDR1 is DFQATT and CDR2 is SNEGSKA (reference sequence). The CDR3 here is CSARDGVEAFF. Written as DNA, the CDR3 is TGCAGTGCCAGGGACGGGGTCGAAGCTTTCTTT.

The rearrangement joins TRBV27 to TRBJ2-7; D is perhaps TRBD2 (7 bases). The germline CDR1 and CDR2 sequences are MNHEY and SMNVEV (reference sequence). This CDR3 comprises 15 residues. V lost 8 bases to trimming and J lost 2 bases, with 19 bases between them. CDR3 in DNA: TGTGCCAGCGGCGGGAGAAAGGGGGGCGCCTACGAGCAGTACTTC. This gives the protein CASGGRKGGAYEQYF.

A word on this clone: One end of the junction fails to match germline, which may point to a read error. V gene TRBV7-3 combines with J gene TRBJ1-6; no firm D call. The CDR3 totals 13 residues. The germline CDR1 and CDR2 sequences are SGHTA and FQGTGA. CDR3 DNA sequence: TGTGCCAGCAGCTCCGATGAGGGTTCAACCCTCCACTTT. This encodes CASSSDEGSTLHF.

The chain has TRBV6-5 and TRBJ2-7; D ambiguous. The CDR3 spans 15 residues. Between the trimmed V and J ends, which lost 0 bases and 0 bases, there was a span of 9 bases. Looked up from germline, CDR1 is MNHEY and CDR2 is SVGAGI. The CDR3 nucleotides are TGTGCCAGCAGTTACTCTGGGTCCAGCTCCTACGAGCAGTACTTC. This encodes CASSYSGSSSYEQYF.

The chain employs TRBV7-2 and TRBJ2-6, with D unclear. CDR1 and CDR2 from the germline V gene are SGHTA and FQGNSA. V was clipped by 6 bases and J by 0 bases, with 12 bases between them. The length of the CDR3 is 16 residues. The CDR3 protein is CASSPAHLSGANVLTF. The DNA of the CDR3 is TGTGCCAGCAGTCCCGCGCACCTCTCTGGGGCCAACGTCCTGACTTTC.

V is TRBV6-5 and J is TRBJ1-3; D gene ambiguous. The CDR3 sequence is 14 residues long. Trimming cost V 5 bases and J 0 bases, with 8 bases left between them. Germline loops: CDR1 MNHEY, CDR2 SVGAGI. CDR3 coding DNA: TGTGCCAGCAGTAAGGAGGTCTCTGGAAACACCATATATTTT. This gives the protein CASSKEVSGNTIYF.

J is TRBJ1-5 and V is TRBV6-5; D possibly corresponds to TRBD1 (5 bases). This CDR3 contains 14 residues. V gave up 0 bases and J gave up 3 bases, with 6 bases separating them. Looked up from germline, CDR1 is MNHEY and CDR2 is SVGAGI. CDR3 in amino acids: CASSYSGANQPQHF. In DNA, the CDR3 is TGTGCCAGCAGTTACTCTGGGGCCAATCAGCCCCAGCATTTT.

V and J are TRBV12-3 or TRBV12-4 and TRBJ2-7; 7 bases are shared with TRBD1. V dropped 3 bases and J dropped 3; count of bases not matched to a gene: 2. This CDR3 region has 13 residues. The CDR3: CASSFQGVYEQYF. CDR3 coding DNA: TGTGCCAGCAGTTTCCAGGGGGTCTACGAGCAGTACTTC.

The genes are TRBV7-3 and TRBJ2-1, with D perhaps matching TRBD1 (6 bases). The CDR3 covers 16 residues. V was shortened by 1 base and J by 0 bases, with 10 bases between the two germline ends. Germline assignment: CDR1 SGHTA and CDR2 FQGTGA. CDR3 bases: TGTGCCAGCAGCTTAAGGGGACAAGGCTCCTACAATGAGCAGTTCTTC. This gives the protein CASSLRGQGSYNEQFF.

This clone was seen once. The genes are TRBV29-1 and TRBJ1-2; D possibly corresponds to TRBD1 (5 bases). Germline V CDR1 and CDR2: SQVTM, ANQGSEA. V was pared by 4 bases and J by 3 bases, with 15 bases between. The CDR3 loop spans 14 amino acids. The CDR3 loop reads CSVGRGDADYGYTF. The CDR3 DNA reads TGCAGCGTTGGTAGAGGGGATGCAGACTATGGCTACACCTTC.

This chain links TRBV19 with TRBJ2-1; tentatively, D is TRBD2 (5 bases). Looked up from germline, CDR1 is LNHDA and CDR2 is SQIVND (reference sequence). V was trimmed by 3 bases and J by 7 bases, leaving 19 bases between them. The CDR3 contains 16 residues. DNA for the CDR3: TGTGCCAGTAGTATCGGAGTCGGTCCGGGATTAAATGAGCAGTTCTTC. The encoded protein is CASSIGVGPGLNEQFF.

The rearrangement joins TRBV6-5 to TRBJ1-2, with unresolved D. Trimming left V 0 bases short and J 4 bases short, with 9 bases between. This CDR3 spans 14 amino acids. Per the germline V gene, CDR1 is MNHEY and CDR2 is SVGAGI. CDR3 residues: CASSYSGGSYGYTF. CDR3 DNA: TGTGCCAGCAGTTACTCAGGCGGAAGCTATGGCTACACCTTC.

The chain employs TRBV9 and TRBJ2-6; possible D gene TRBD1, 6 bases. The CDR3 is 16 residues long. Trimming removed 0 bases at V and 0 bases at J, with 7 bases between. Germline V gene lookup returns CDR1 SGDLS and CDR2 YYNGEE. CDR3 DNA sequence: TGTGCCAGCAGCGTAGGAGGGGGCTCTGGGGCCAACGTCCTGACTTTC. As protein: CASSVGGGSGANVLTF. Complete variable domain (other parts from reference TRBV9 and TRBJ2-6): DSGVTQTPKHLITATGQRVTLRCSPRSGDLSVYWYQQSLDQGLQFLIQYYNGEERAKGNILERFSAQQFPDLHSELNLSSLELGDSALYFCASSVGGGSGANVLTFGAGSRLTVL.

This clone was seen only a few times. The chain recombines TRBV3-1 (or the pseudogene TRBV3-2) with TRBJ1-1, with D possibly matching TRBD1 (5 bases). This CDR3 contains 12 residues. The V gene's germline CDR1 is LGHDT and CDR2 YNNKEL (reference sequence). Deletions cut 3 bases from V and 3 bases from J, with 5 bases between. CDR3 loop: CASSQGDTEAFF. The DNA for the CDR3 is TGTGCCAGCAGCCAGGGGGACACTGAAGCTTTCTTT.

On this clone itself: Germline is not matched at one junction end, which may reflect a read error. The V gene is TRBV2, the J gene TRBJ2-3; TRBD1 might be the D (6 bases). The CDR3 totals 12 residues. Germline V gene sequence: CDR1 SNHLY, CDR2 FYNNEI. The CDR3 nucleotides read TGTGCCAGTAGTGACCAGGGGGATACGCAGTATTTT. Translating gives CASSDQGDTQYF.

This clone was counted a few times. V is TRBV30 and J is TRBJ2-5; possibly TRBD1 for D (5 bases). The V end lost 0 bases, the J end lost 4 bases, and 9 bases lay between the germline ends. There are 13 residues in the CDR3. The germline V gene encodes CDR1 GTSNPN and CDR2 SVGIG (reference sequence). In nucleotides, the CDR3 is TGTGCCTGGAGTGTCAGGGTTCGAGAGACCCAGTACTTC. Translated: CAWSVRVRETQYF. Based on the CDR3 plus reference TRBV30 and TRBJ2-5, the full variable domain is SQTIHQWPATLVQPVGSPLSLECTVEGTSNPNLYWYRQAAGRGLQLLFYSVGIGQISSEVPQNLSASRPQDRQFILSSKKLLLSDSGFYLCAWSVRVRETQYFGPGTRLLVL.

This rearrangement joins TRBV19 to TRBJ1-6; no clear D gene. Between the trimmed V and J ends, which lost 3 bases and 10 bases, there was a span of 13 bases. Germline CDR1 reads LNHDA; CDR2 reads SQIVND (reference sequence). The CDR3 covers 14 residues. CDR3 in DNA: TGTGCCAGTAGTATTATGGGAGGTAACTCACCCCTCCACTTT. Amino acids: CASSIMGGNSPLHF. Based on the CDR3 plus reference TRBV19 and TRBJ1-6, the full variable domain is DGGITQSPKYLFRKEGQNVTLSCEQNLNHDAMYWYRQDPGQGLRLIYYSQIVNDFQKGDIAEGYSVSREKKESFPLTVTSAQKNPTAFYLCASSIMGGNSPLHFGNGTRLTVT.

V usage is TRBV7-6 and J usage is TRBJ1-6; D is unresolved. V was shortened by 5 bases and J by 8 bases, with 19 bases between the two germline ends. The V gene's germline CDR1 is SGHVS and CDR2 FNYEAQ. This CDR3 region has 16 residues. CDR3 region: CASSPQQRVVDSPLHF. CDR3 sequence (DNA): TGTGCCAGCAGCCCACAACAAAGGGTAGTCGATTCACCCCTCCACTTT. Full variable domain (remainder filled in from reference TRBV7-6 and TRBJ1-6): GAGVSQSPRYKVTKRGQDVALRCDPISGHVSLYWYRQALGQGPEFLTYFNYEAQQDKSGLPNDRFSAERPEGSISTLTIQRTEQRDSAMYRCASSPQQRVVDSPLHFGNGTRLTVT.

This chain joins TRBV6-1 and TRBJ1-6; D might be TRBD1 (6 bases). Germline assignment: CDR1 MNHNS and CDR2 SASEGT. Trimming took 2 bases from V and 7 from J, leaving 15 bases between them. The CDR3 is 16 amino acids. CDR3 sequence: CASSERVQGYNSPLHF. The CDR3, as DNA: TGTGCCAGCAGTGAACGGGTGCAGGGGTACAATTCACCCCTCCACTTT.

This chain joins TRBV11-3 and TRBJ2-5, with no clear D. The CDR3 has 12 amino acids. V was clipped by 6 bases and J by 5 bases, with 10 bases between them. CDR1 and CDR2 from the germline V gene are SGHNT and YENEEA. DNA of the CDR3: TGTGCCAGCAGTTATCCGGGCGAGACCCAGTACTTC. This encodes CASSYPGETQYF.

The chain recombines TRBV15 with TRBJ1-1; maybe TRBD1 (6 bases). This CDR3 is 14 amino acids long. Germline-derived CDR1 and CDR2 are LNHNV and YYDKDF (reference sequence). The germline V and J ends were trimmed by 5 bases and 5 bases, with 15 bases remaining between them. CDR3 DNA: TGTGCCACCAGCGGCCAGGGGAGTCGGACTGAAGCTTTCTTT. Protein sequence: CATSGQGSRTEAFF.

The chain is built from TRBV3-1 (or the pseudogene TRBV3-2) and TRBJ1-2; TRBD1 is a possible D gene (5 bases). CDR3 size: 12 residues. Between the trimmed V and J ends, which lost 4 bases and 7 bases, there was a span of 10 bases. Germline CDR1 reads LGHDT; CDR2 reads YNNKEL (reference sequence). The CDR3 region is CASSRGGAGYTF. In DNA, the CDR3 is TGTGCCAGCAGCCGGGGGGGTGCTGGCTACACCTTC.

The CDR3 nucleotides are TGCGCCAGCAGCCAACAACTCTACACCGGGGAGCTGTTTTTT. Its translation: CASSQQLYTGELFF. V usage is TRBV4-1 and J usage is TRBJ2-2; no definite D call. The CDR3 has 14 amino acids. CDR1 and CDR2 from the germline V gene are MGHRA and YSYEKL. Trimming cost V 2 bases and J 3 bases, with 7 bases left between them.